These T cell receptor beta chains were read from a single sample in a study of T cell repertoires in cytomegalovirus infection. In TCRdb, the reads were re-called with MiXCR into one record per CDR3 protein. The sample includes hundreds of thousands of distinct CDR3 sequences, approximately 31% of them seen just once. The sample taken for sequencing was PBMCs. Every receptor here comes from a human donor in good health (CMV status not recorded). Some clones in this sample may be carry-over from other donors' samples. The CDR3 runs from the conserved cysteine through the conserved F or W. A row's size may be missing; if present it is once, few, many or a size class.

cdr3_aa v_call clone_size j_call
CASSLDRAREQYF TRBV7-8 - TRBJ2-7
CASSLAGRVRASSYEQYF TRBV12-3/TRBV12-4 - TRBJ2-7
CASSSRQDPTNEKLFF TRBV5-4 - TRBJ1-4
CASRSLSRTIPEAFF TRBV7-2 many TRBJ1-1
CASSPETGRTDTQYF TRBV7-8 - TRBJ2-3
CASSLDILQTEAFF TRBV7-9 few TRBJ1-1
CASSQGTTYNSPLHF TRBV4-1 - TRBJ1-6
CSSSLVRGVTRKSSGNTIYF TRBV7-8 - TRBJ1-3
CASSYGGLSAGQPYNEQFF TRBV6-6 - TRBJ2-1
CASRPGTANSPLHF TRBV12-3/TRBV12-4 - TRBJ1-6
CSARAMPLTGSNYGYTF TRBV20-1 medium-sized TRBJ1-2
CASSELRLGQINTGELFF TRBV2 - TRBJ2-2
CASSPIGTTHGYTF TRBV6-2/TRBV6-3 few TRBJ1-2
CASSEAGFGTEAFF TRBV2 - TRBJ1-1
CASSFQAVEQFF TRBV7-2 many TRBJ2-1
CASSYETTGNEKLFF TRBV19 - TRBJ1-4
CASTRGTPRATQYF TRBV7-2 many TRBJ2-3
CASSSGPRVSGYTF TRBV28 - TRBJ1-2
CASRTWDNSYEQYF TRBV27 - TRBJ2-7
CSVEDRYGGGFAGANVLTF TRBV29-1 few TRBJ2-6
CASSLSSGYNEQFF TRBV7-8 many TRBJ2-1
CASSSIGDYETFF TRBV5-4 - TRBJ1-1
CASSHGQGNQPQHF TRBV27 - TRBJ1-5
CASSDTGGAGIREKLFF TRBV2 - TRBJ1-4